A single sample is the source of the 27 T cell receptor beta chains below, sequenced in a study of shared clonotypes between healthy human individuals. Clones were sequenced by immunoSEQ multiplex PCR, and TCRdb holds only the in-frame ones, with some missing. This sample yields more than 1.2 million clones, of which less than 99% are seen a single time; under 0.45% belongs to the top ten. Specimen: naive CD4+ T cells sorted from blood. Subset of the sample: CD45RA+ positively selected. The receptors were sampled from a man aged 30 to 45 in good health.

The V call is TRBV7-2, the J call TRBJ1-5, with TRBD1 matching 10 bases. The ends lost 3 bases at V and 6 bases at J; junction bases unmatched: 2. The CDR3 length is 14 residues. Per germline, CDR1 SGHTA and CDR2 FQGNSA. CDR3: CASSLTGGVQPQHF. DNA of the CDR3: TGTGCCAGCAGCTTGACAGGGGGCGTTCAGCCCCAGCATTTT.

The table lists this clone with a count of one. V usage is TRBV2 and J usage is TRBJ1-5; a weak D match, TRBD1 (5 bases). The CDR3 loop spans 15 amino acids. Germline V CDR1 and CDR2: SNHLY, FYNNEI. Trimming removed 2 bases from V and 6 bases from J, with 14 bases in between. CDR3 bases: TGTGCCAGCAGTGAAACGGGACCTCGAGGTCAGCCCCAGCATTTT. This codes for CASSETGPRGQPQHF.

The V call is TRBV28, the J call TRBJ1-5; tentatively, D is TRBD1 (6 bases). Trimming took 4 bases from V and 9 from J, leaving 16 bases between them. From germline, CDR1 is MDHEN and CDR2 SYDVKM. The CDR3 extends over 14 amino acids. CDR3 protein: CASSSTGSYGPQHF. In DNA, the CDR3 is TGTGCCAGCAGTTCAACAGGGTCCTATGGGCCCCAGCATTTT.

V usage is TRBV7-2 and J usage is TRBJ2-7; 8 nucleotides line up with TRBD2. Germline V CDR1 and CDR2: SGHTA, FQGNSA. CDR3 length: 16 amino acids. Losses at the gene ends were 4 bases for V and 2 bases for J; bases not matched to a gene: 10. For the CDR3, the DNA is TGTGCCAGCAGCTCCGGGGACGGGAGGGCCCCCTACGAGCAGTACTTC. Translating gives CASSSGDGRAPYEQYF.

The chain couples TRBV18 to TRBJ2-7, with 11 positions matching TRBD2. Losses at the gene ends were 5 bases for V and 7 bases for J; bases not matched to a gene: 13. CDR1 KGHSH and CDR2 LQKENI come from the germline V gene. This CDR3 is built from 16 residues. The CDR3 reads CASSTIIAGGPGEQYF. In DNA, the CDR3 is TGTGCCAGCTCAACGATCATAGCGGGAGGGCCGGGGGAGCAGTACTTC.

This sequence joins TRBV5-4 and TRBJ2-5; D not certain. Trimming removed 4 bases at V and 2 bases at J, with 15 bases between. Germline CDR1 is SGHNT and CDR2 is YYREEE (reference sequence). This CDR3 is built from 15 residues. CDR3 nucleotide sequence: TGTGCCAGCAGCACCGGCCCGGCGCAGCAAGAGACCCAGTACTTC. Translating it yields CASSTGPAQQETQYF.

The gene calls are TRBV5-1 and TRBJ1-1, with a weak D call TRBD1 (5 bases). Germline CDR1 SGHRS, CDR2 YFSETQ. This CDR3 spans 14 amino acids. V was clipped by 3 bases and J by 1 base, with 10 bases between them. DNA for the CDR3: TGCGCCAGCAGCTCCTCGGGGCGGAACACTGAAGCTTTCTTT. This sequence encodes CASSSSGRNTEAFF.

This rearrangement joins TRBV27 to TRBJ2-1; 9 bases agree with TRBD2. J gave up 4 bases and V 7 bases, and 17 bases lay outside the gene matches. Germline V gives CDR1 MNHEY, CDR2 SMNVEV (reference sequence). The CDR3 loop spans 18 amino acids. CDR3 loop: CASTSLGPIAGDYNEQFF. The CDR3 bases are TGTGCCAGCACCTCGCTGGGCCCTATAGCGGGGGATTACAATGAGCAGTTCTTC.

The chain combines TRBV19 with TRBJ2-7; possible D gene TRBD2, 6 bases. Trimming stripped 2 bases from V and 2 bases from J, with 28 bases between. Germline CDR1 LNHDA, CDR2 SQIVND (reference sequence). The CDR3 sequence is 20 residues long. The CDR3 DNA reads as TGTGCCAGTAGTATAAACTTCCCACCGGGACTCTCCGGAGGTCCCTACGAGCAGTACTTC. It codes for CASSINFPPGLSGGPYEQYF.

To note about this clone: Other DNA sequences in this sample translate to the same CDR3. V and J are TRBV18 and TRBJ2-7; D is unclear. CDR1 and CDR2 (germline): KGHSH, LQKENI. V lost 6 bases and J 3 bases, leaving 9 bases between the germline ends. The CDR3 has 12 amino acids. Written as DNA, the CDR3 is TGTGCCAGCTCCCTGGATCGCTACGAGCAGTACTTC. This codes for CASSLDRYEQYF.

This chain connects TRBV7-9 to TRBJ2-3; D not resolved. Between the trimmed V and J ends, which lost 10 bases and 5 bases, there was a span of 7 bases. The CDR3 has 10 residues. Germline V lookup: CDR1 SEHNR, CDR2 FQNEAQ (reference sequence). Written as DNA, the CDR3 is TGTGCCACAGAGCAAGATACGCAGTATTTT. As protein: CATEQDTQYF.

The V and J genes are TRBV9 and TRBJ2-3, with D possibly TRBD2 on 7 matching bases. V was clipped by 3 bases and J by 2 bases, with 13 bases between them. Germline CDR1 and CDR2: SGDLS and YYNGEE. CDR3 length: 15 residues. CDR3 coding DNA: TGTGCCAGCAGCGGAGCAGGGGACTACACAGATACGCAGTATTTT. It codes for CASSGAGDYTDTQYF.

Points on this clone: The sample carries other DNA sequences with the same CDR3. The chain carries TRBV18 and TRBJ1-4; D remains unclear. Germline V gene lookup returns CDR1 KGHSH and CDR2 LQKENI. The CDR3 length is 14 residues. Trimming removed 6 bases at V and 7 bases at J, with 15 bases between. The CDR3 DNA is TGTGCCAGCTCTCCGCCGGGAGGCGGTGAAAAACTGTTTTTT. It specifies CASSPPGGGEKLFF.

The chain uses TRBV5-6 and TRBJ2-7; D is unresolved. CDR1 SGHDT and CDR2 YYEEEE come from the germline V gene. This CDR3 has 15 amino acids. The V end was cut by 0 bases, the J end by 3 bases, with 13 bases between. The CDR3 region has the DNA TGTGCCAGCAGCTTGGGCCCCAACACCGGCTACGAGCAGTACTTC. Translating gives CASSLGPNTGYEQYF.

This clone was seen a single time. This sequence joins TRBV5-4 and TRBJ2-1; D is ambiguous. From germline, CDR1 is SGHNT and CDR2 YYREEE (reference sequence). With 4 bases removed from V and 13 bases from J, the gap between germline ends came to 12 bases. The CDR3 spans 11 residues. The CDR3 region has the DNA TGTGCCAGCAGCCGTGGGGTTCCCCAGTTCTTC. Protein product: CASSRGVPQFF.

For this clone: One junction end disagrees with the germline gene, perhaps due to a read error. The chain employs TRBV5-1 and TRBJ2-3; maybe TRBD2 (6 bases). Germline CDR1 SGHRS, CDR2 YFSETQ. This CDR3 is built from 15 residues. CDR3 residues: CASKGVGGPLDAQYF. For the CDR3, the DNA is TGCGCCAGCAAGGGTGTGGGAGGCCCCCTAGATGCGCAGTATTTT.

The chain recombines TRBV2 with TRBJ1-1; 8 bases match TRBD1. Germline lookup yields CDR1 SNHLY and CDR2 FYNNEI. The CDR3 totals 15 residues. With V trimmed by 5 bases and J by 3 bases, 8 bases remained unmatched. CDR3: CASSSRTGRDTEAFF. The CDR3, as DNA: TGTGCCAGCAGTTCCCGGACAGGGAGGGACACTGAAGCTTTCTTT. The whole variable domain, remainder taken from reference TRBV2 and TRBJ1-1, is EPEVTQTPSHQVTQMGQEVILRCVPISNHLYFYWYRQILGQKVEFLVSFYNNEISEKSEIFDDQFSVERPDGSNFTLKIRSTKLEDSAMYFCASSSRTGRDTEAFFGQGTRLTVV.

The chain recombines TRBV5-1 with TRBJ1-1, with TRBD1 matching 9 bases. Per germline, CDR1 SGHRS and CDR2 YFSETQ. The CDR3 loop spans 16 amino acids. Trimming cost V 5 bases and J 10 bases; bases outside gene matches: 18. CDR3 in DNA: TGCGCCAGCAGTCTTGTTTTAGGGACAGGGCATGGAGGAGCTTTCTTT. Protein product: CASSLVLGTGHGGAFF. The full variable domain, completed using reference TRBV5-1 and TRBJ1-1, is KAGVTQTPRYLIKTRGQQVTLSCSPISGHRSVSWYQQTPGQGLQFLFEYFSETQRNKGNFPGRFSGRQFSNSRSEMNVSTLELGDSALYLCASSLVLGTGHGGAFFGQGTRLTVV.

The CDR3 loop is CASSPGTSRETQYF. CDR3 nucleotide sequence: TGTGCCAGCAGCCCGGGGACTAGTCGAGAGACCCAGTACTTC. The gene calls are TRBV5-4 and TRBJ2-5; 8 bases agree with TRBD2. CDR1 is SGHNT, CDR2 YYREEE, per germline (reference sequence). The V segment lost 4 bases and the J segment 4 bases; nucleotides outside the gene matches: 6. CDR3 size: 14 residues.

The V call is TRBV2, the J call TRBJ2-1, with 16 bases lining up with TRBD2. The CDR3 consists of 15 residues. The germline CDR1 and CDR2 sequences are SNHLY and FYNNEI. V lost 4 bases to trimming and J lost 8 bases; unmatched junction nucleotides: 2. CDR3 region: CASSVGLAGGDEQFF. The CDR3 region has the DNA TGTGCCAGCAGTGTGGGACTAGCGGGAGGGGATGAGCAGTTCTTC.

The J gene is TRBJ2-5, the V gene TRBV7-9; 9 nucleotides align to TRBD1. V shed 2 bases and J 8 bases; nucleotides not matched to a gene: 6. This CDR3 is built from 14 residues. CDR1 is SEHNR, CDR2 FQNEAQ, per germline (reference sequence). CDR3 residues: CASSLTGQGITQYF. The CDR3, as DNA: TGTGCCAGCAGCTTAACGGGACAGGGTATCACCCAGTACTTC.

V gene TRBV19 combines with J gene TRBJ2-7; D remains ambiguous. CDR1 is LNHDA, CDR2 SQIVND, per germline (reference sequence). The CDR3 is 12 amino acids. V lost 6 bases to trimming and J lost 6 bases, with 12 bases between them. The CDR3 bases are TGTGCCAGTAGGCCTGGAGTAGGCGAGCAGTACTTC. Protein sequence: CASRPGVGEQYF.

Worth noting for this clone: Other DNA variants within this sample encode the same CDR3. The chain employs TRBV5-4 and TRBJ2-5, with D unresolved. Trimming shortened V by 0 bases and J by 1 base, and 4 bases separated the two germline ends. The CDR3 loop spans 13 amino acids. Germline V gives CDR1 SGHNT, CDR2 YYREEE (reference sequence). The DNA of the CDR3 is TGTGCCAGCAGCTTGGACACCCAAGAGACCCAGTACTTC. Protein: CASSLDTQETQYF.

This chain uses TRBV5-5 with TRBJ1-5; 10 bases agree with TRBD1. CDR1 SGHKS and CDR2 YYEKEE come from the germline V gene (reference sequence). J lost 5 bases, V lost 4 bases, and 9 bases had no gene match. The CDR3 contains 16 residues. Written as DNA, the CDR3 is TGTGCCAGCAGCCATATGGACAGGGGGAGAGATCAGCCCCAGCATTTT. Translation: CASSHMDRGRDQPQHF. The full variable domain, completed using reference TRBV5-5 and TRBJ1-5, is DAGVTQSPTHLIKTRGQQVTLRCSPISGHKSVSWYQQVLGQGPQFIFQYYEKEERGRGNFPDRFSARQFPNYSSELNVNALLLGDSALYLCASSHMDRGRDQPQHFGDGTRLSIL.

The genes are TRBV28 and TRBJ1-5; D is perhaps TRBD1 (6 bases). Trimming took off 2 bases at V and 6 bases at J, with 8 bases between the two ends. CDR1 and CDR2 from the germline V gene are MDHEN and SYDVKM. This CDR3 is 13 amino acids long. Written as DNA, the CDR3 is TGTGCCAGCAGTTTACAGGGGAGTCAGCCCCAGCATTTT. Protein sequence: CASSLQGSQPQHF.

The CDR3 DNA sequence: TGTGCCAGCAGTACAACGACACGGGCCGCCAATGGCTACACCTTC. Translating gives CASSTTTRAANGYTF. V and J are TRBV28 and TRBJ1-2; D is undetermined. CDR3 length equals 15 residues. The germline V gene has CDR1 MDHEN and CDR2 SYDVKM. Trimming stripped 5 bases from V and 6 bases from J, with 19 bases between.

The V call is TRBV6-1, the J call TRBJ1-5, with D perhaps matching TRBD1 (6 bases). The germline V gene encodes CDR1 MNHNS and CDR2 SASEGT. Trimming took 8 bases from V and 4 from J, leaving 12 bases between them. The CDR3 is 13 residues long. CDR3 DNA: TGTGCCAGCGCCTGGGGGGCGAATCAGCCCCAGCATTTT. Amino acids: CASAWGANQPQHF.